A single sample is the source of the 27 T cell receptor beta chains below, sequenced in a study of blood T cells in healthy people across ages. Sample-barcoded 5' priming and a J-beta primer mix drove a second PCR of about 6 to 12 cycles. One entry per CDR3 protein results from TCRdb running MiXCR on the 5' RACE reads. This repertoire shows hundreds of thousands of distinct CDR3 sequences, approximately 39% found once; its top ten account for more than 20%. Sequenced sample: blood. Every receptor here comes from a woman aged 55-69 years in good health.

The rearrangement uses TRBV7-9 and TRBJ1-2, with a possible D match to TRBD1 (5 bases). Trimming removed 4 bases at V and 7 bases at J, with 13 bases between. The length of the CDR3 is 13 residues. Per germline, CDR1 SEHNR and CDR2 FQNEAQ (reference sequence). CDR3 loop: CASSSGRVGGYTF. Here the CDR3 DNA reads TGTGCCAGCAGCTCGGGCAGGGTGGGTGGCTACACCTTC.

This clonotype was found a few times. The CDR3 DNA sequence: TGCGCCAGCAGCTTGTGGTCTTCAGGGGTATCTGCGGCACGGGACCAAGAGACCCAGTACTTC. Encoded protein: CASSLWSSGVSAARDQETQYF. V gene TRBV5-1 combines with J gene TRBJ2-5; TRBD1 is a possible D gene (6 bases). V was pared by 1 base and J by 0 bases, with 28 bases between. The CDR3 runs to 21 residues. Looked up from germline, CDR1 is SGHRS and CDR2 is YFSETQ. The variable domain in full, completed from reference TRBV5-1 and TRBJ2-5, reads KAGVTQTPRYLIKTRGQQVTLSCSPISGHRSVSWYQQTPGQGLQFLFEYFSETQRNKGNFPGRFSGRQFSNSRSEMNVSTLELGDSALYLCASSLWSSGVSAARDQETQYFGPGTRLLVL.

This clonotype was counted only a few times. The chain employs TRBV11-2 and TRBJ2-1; 15 nucleotides align to TRBD2. The CDR3 loop spans 18 amino acids. Germline CDR1 reads SGHAT; CDR2 reads FQNNGV. The V segment lost 0 bases and the J segment 4 bases; nucleotides outside the gene matches: 4. The CDR3 sequence is CASSLEGLAGGPYNEQFF. The CDR3 DNA reads TGTGCCAGCAGCTTAGAGGGACTAGCGGGAGGCCCTTACAATGAGCAGTTCTTC. The whole variable domain, remainder taken from reference TRBV11-2 and TRBJ2-1, is EAGVAQSPRYKIIEKRQSVAFWCNPISGHATLYWYQQILGQGPKLLIQFQNNGVVDDSQLPKDRFSAERLKGVDSTLKIQPAKLEDSAVYLCASSLEGLAGGPYNEQFFGPGTRLTVL.

The count of this clonotype is one. The gene calls are TRBV20-1 and TRBJ2-3; D possibly matches TRBD1 or TRBD2 (6 bases each). Germline assignment: CDR1 DFQATT and CDR2 SNEGSKA (reference sequence). Trimming stripped 6 bases from V and 4 bases from J, with 17 bases between. The CDR3 consists of 14 residues. CDR3 bases: TGCAGTGCCCTAAGGGGGGTTCCGTCAGATACGCAGTATTTT. Its translation is CSALRGVPSDTQYF.

The CDR3 bases are TGCAGTGCTAGACCCCTAGGGGGGGCCGCCTACAATGAGCAGTTCTTC. Translating gives CSARPLGGAAYNEQFF. The rearrangement uses TRBV20-1 and TRBJ2-1; the D gene is possibly TRBD2 (7 bases). V dropped 2 bases and J dropped 2 bases, with 16 bases sitting between them. Germline CDR1 is DFQATT and CDR2 is SNEGSKA (reference sequence). The CDR3 length is 16 residues.

The chain has TRBV6-1 and TRBJ1-1; no clear D gene. CDR3 length: 9 residues. With 6 bases removed from V and 11 bases from J, the gap between germline ends came to 7 bases. Germline lookup yields CDR1 MNHNS and CDR2 SASEGT. This CDR3 reads CASSGGAFF. The CDR3 nucleotides read TGTGCCAGCAGCGGTGGGGCTTTCTTT.

The chain carries TRBV7-2 and TRBJ2-3, with 12 bases identical to TRBD2. The V and J ends lost 6 bases and 12 bases, in that order; junction bases with no gene match: 10. Germline-derived CDR1 and CDR2 are SGHTA and FQGNSA. The CDR3 contains 14 residues. The CDR3 coding sequence is TGTGCCAGCAGTACTGCCGGACTAGCGGGAAGTCAGTATTTT. Translation gives CASSTAGLAGSQYF.

This rearrangement joins TRBV20-1 to TRBJ2-7, with D possibly TRBD1 on 6 matching bases. The CDR3 is 11 residues long. V gave up 8 bases and J gave up 1 base, with 9 bases separating them. Germline V gives CDR1 DFQATT, CDR2 SNEGSKA (reference sequence). The CDR3 region is CSPTGSYEQYF. The DNA for the CDR3 is TGCAGTCCTACAGGGTCCTACGAGCAGTACTTC.

The V and J genes are TRBV20-1 and TRBJ2-3; 9 nucleotides match TRBD2. The length of the CDR3 is 15 residues. The V gene's germline CDR1 is DFQATT and CDR2 SNEGSKA (reference sequence). V was clipped by 3 bases and J by 3 bases; unmatched bases: 7. Here the CDR3 reads CSARVRTSGTDTQYF. Written as DNA, the CDR3 is TGCAGTGCTAGGGTGAGAACTAGCGGGACAGATACGCAGTATTTT.

There are a few counts of this clonotype. The CDR3 region is CASSPMAGLNTEAFF. CDR3 bases: TGTGCCAGCAGCCCGATGGCAGGATTGAACACTGAAGCTTTCTTT. The chain is built from TRBV3-1 and TRBJ1-1; D remains ambiguous. CDR1 and CDR2 from the germline V gene are LGHDT and YNNKEL (reference sequence). V lost 4 bases to trimming and J lost 0 bases, with 12 bases between them. The CDR3 runs to 15 residues.

The chain combines TRBV6-5 with TRBJ2-3; maybe TRBD1 (6 bases). The CDR3 contains 12 residues. The ends were cut back, 6 bases at V and 4 bases at J, with 8 bases in the middle. Germline lookup yields CDR1 MNHEY and CDR2 SVGAGI. The DNA for the CDR3 is TGTGCCAGCAGATCAGGGGCAGATACGCAGTATTTT. Protein product: CASRSGADTQYF.

This clonotype was seen a handful of times. The J gene is TRBJ1-2, the V gene TRBV6-5, with D tentatively TRBD1 (5 bases). Germline V CDR1 and CDR2: MNHEY, SVGAGI. The V and J ends lost 2 bases and 8 bases respectively, with 9 bases between them. This CDR3 region has 12 residues. The CDR3 sequence: CASSYGGEGYTF. CDR3 nucleotides: TGTGCCAGCAGTTACGGAGGGGAAGGCTACACCTTC.

This clonotype has more than one count but fewer than ten. This chain connects TRBV6-2 or TRBV6-3 to TRBJ2-1; the match to TRBD2 covers 12 bases. This CDR3 comprises 14 residues. Germline-derived CDR1 and CDR2 are MNHEY and SVGEGT. J gave up 2 bases and V 8 bases, and 1 base lay outside the gene matches. CDR3 DNA: TGTGCCAGCTGGACTAGCGGGACCTACAATGAGCAGTTCTTC. Its translation: CASWTSGTYNEQFF.

This chain links TRBV7-3 with TRBJ2-2; 7 bases map to TRBD2. Germline lookup yields CDR1 SGHTA and CDR2 FQGTGA. CDR3 length: 14 amino acids. The V and J ends lost 5 bases and 1 base, in that order; junction bases with no gene match: 1. The CDR3 sequence is CASSGGGNTGELFF. The CDR3 coding sequence is TGTGCCAGCAGCGGCGGGGGGAACACCGGGGAGCTGTTTTTT.

The chain recombines TRBV7-3 with TRBJ2-6; D not certain. This CDR3 spans 16 amino acids. Deletions cut 5 bases from V and 2 bases from J, with 13 bases between. Germline CDR1 and CDR2: SGHTA and FQGTGA. The DNA of the CDR3 is TGTGCCAGCAGCCCCCATTTGGGAACTGGGGCCAACGTCCTGACTTTC. Translated, it gives CASSPHLGTGANVLTF.

This clonotype was recorded many times. This chain uses TRBV20-1 with TRBJ2-3, with TRBD2 matching 8 bases. The CDR3 runs 15 residues. Germline trimming cut 4 bases from V and 0 bases from J; bases unmatched to any gene: 6. The germline V gene encodes CDR1 DFQATT and CDR2 SNEGSKA (reference sequence). The CDR3: CSATDLAGSTDTQYF. The CDR3 DNA reads as TGCAGTGCTACCGATTTAGCGGGAAGCACAGATACGCAGTATTTT.

The genes are TRBV27 and TRBJ1-1; 10 bases line up with TRBD1. Looked up from germline, CDR1 is MNHEY and CDR2 is SMNVEV (reference sequence). V dropped 5 bases and J dropped 3; count of bases not matched to a gene: 9. This CDR3 has 16 amino acids. In DNA form, the CDR3 reads TGTGCCAGCAGTATACGACAGGGGGCGTGGGACACTGAAGCTTTCTTT. Translated: CASSIRQGAWDTEAFF.

This clonotype was observed a handful of times. The rearrangement joins TRBV6-5 to TRBJ2-3, with TRBD1 matching over 7 bases. Germline V lookup: CDR1 MNHEY, CDR2 SVGAGI. V lost 6 bases to trimming and J lost 6 bases; unmatched junction nucleotides: 12. The CDR3 consists of 15 residues. The CDR3 DNA reads as TGTGCCAGCAGGGATCCGGACAGGCTAAGTGATACGCAGTATTTT. Encoded protein: CASRDPDRLSDTQYF.

The table lists this clonotype with a few counts. V gene TRBV6-6 combines with J gene TRBJ2-7, with TRBD1 as a possible D gene (6 bases). The V gene lost 4 bases and the J gene lost 2 bases, with 9 bases spanning the gap. CDR1 is MNHNY, CDR2 SVGAGI, per germline (reference sequence). The CDR3 runs to 13 residues. The CDR3 sequence: CASSSGTPYEQYF. CDR3 DNA sequence: TGTGCCAGCAGTTCCGGGACACCCTACGAGCAGTACTTC.

This clonotype has only a few counts. The chain combines TRBV20-1 with TRBJ1-1; 7 positions agree with TRBD1. The germline V gene encodes CDR1 DFQATT and CDR2 SNEGSKA (reference sequence). J gave up 5 bases and V 2 bases, and 8 bases lay outside the gene matches. The CDR3 is 14 residues long. CDR3 sequence (DNA): TGCAGTGCTAGATCCGGAAGGGGGCAGACTGAAGCTTTCTTT. It is translated as CSARSGRGQTEAFF.

This clonotype has only a few counts. The chain carries TRBV6-1 and TRBJ2-5; D might be TRBD1 (7 bases). V was cut by 11 bases and J by 3 bases, with 19 bases left in between. The CDR3 contains 14 residues. The V gene's germline CDR1 is MNHNS and CDR2 SASEGT. DNA for the CDR3: TGTGCCTACGCCCGGGGGACAGCAAAAGAGACCCAGTACTTC. The encoded protein is CAYARGTAKETQYF.

This clonotype was observed at least ten times. V and J are TRBV11-3 and TRBJ2-5; 14 bases are a match to TRBD2. Germline V gene data show CDR1 as SGHNT and CDR2 as YENEEA. V was clipped by 4 bases and J by 5 bases; unmatched bases: 9. CDR3 size: 17 residues. The CDR3 nucleotides are TGTGCCAGCAGCTCCGGGACTAGCGGGAGCCGGGGTGAGACCCAGTACTTC. Its protein product is CASSSGTSGSRGETQYF.

This clonotype was detected only a few times. This rearrangement joins TRBV20-1 to TRBJ1-5; tentatively, D is TRBD1 (5 bases). The V and J ends lost 5 bases and 0 bases respectively, with 14 bases between them. Germline V CDR1 and CDR2: DFQATT, SNEGSKA (reference sequence). The CDR3 sequence is 15 residues long. CDR3 sequence: CSAQAGHSSNQPQHF. The CDR3 bases are TGCAGTGCTCAAGCCGGACACTCTAGCAATCAGCCCCAGCATTTT.

The chain couples TRBV5-1 to TRBJ1-1; D is possibly TRBD1 (6 bases). Trimming removed 0 bases from V and 4 bases from J, with 13 bases in between. Germline CDR1 is SGHRS and CDR2 is YFSETQ. The CDR3 is made up of 15 amino acids. The CDR3 DNA is TGCGCCAGCAGCTTGGAATACAGGGAGAGCACTGAAGCTTTCTTT. Residues: CASSLEYRESTEAFF.

The gene calls are TRBV7-3 and TRBJ2-1; D is uncertain. V lost 5 bases to trimming and J lost 0 bases, with 11 bases between them. CDR3 length: 15 residues. The germline CDR1 and CDR2 sequences are SGHTA and FQGTGA. The CDR3 sequence is CASSPQLSSYNEQFF. Here the CDR3 DNA reads TGTGCCAGCAGCCCCCAGCTGAGCTCCTACAATGAGCAGTTCTTC. The variable domain in full, with the rest retrieved from reference TRBV7-3 and TRBJ2-1, is GAGVSQTPSNKVTEKGKYVELRCDPISGHTALYWYRQSLGQGPEFLIYFQGTGAADDSGLPNDRFFAVRPEGSVSTLKIQRTERGDSAVYLCASSPQLSSYNEQFFGPGTRLTVL.

This clonotype was observed a few times. The chain joins TRBV20-1 to TRBJ2-5, with D tentatively TRBD1 (5 bases). The V gene lost 4 bases and the J gene lost 2 bases, with 8 bases spanning the gap. This CDR3 spans 12 amino acids. Germline V gives CDR1 DFQATT, CDR2 SNEGSKA (reference sequence). In DNA, the CDR3 is TGCAGTGCTATGAGACAGCAAGAGACCCAGTACTTC. Its translation is CSAMRQQETQYF.

This clonotype occurred many times. The V call is TRBV4-2, the J call TRBJ2-5; 9 bases fit TRBD2. Germline loops: CDR1 LGHNA, CDR2 YNFKEQ. The CDR3 totals 16 residues. With V trimmed by 1 base and J by 5 bases, 8 bases remained unmatched. The CDR3 DNA is TGTGCCAGCAGCCAAGGCGTAGCGGGAGTCGGGGAGACCCAGTACTTC. Amino acids: CASSQGVAGVGETQYF.